One T cell receptor beta chain is described in this entry. The antigen is not known. Germline CDR1 MNHEY, CDR2 SMNVEV (reference sequence). The CDR3 runs 15 residues. Losses at the gene ends were 5 bases for V and 3 bases for J; bases not matched to a gene: 6. This sample was taken from a study of cytomegalovirus exposure and HLA in healthy donors. The PCR ran on 60 Vbeta and 13 Jbeta primers. Profiled with immunoSEQ multiplex PCR; TCRdb holds only in-frame clones, not every one. The repertoire table contains about 130,000 clones. Study-wide results and caveats: Three of the chains that were CMV-associated were confirmed in vitro to be specific for CMV antigens. Earlier analysis looked at TCR beta V segments, and most were productive about 90% or about 30% of the time.

The sample taken for sequencing was PBMCs. The V call is TRBV27, the J call TRBJ2-1; 8 nucleotides agree with TRBD2. This TCR came from a man aged 18 to 30 in good health and CMV-seronegative. CDR3 amino acids: CASSKAGVIYNEQFF. The CDR3 DNA reads TGTGCCAGCAGTAAAGCGGGAGTCATCTACAATGAGCAGTTCTTC.